This is a list of T cell receptor beta chains from one sample in a study of early T cells in non-severe SARS-CoV-2 infection. TCRdb passed the 5' RACE reads through MiXCR, listing each CDR3 protein once. The sample has tens of thousands of distinct CDR3 sequences; roughly 5.4% are singletons. The sample comprised whole blood. The origin of the receptors is an adult who was a healthcare worker with PCR-confirmed SARS-CoV-2 infection or an uninfected control (not recorded which). Both conserved end residues are trimmed from each CDR3. A D gene is named only where the DNA matches it firmly. Expanded clones are given a class, and other clones once, few, many or no size at all.

v_gene: TRBV27; len: 12; j_gene: TRBJ2-2; d_gene: NA; abundance: many; CDR3aa: ASSFGRNTGELF
v_gene: TRBV7-8; len: 10; j_gene: TRBJ1-5; d_gene: TRBD1; abundance: many; CDR3aa: ASSRDREVQH
v_gene: TRBV7-2; len: 13; j_gene: TRBJ2-3; d_gene: NA; abundance: few; CDR3aa: ASSLVSESADTQY
v_gene: TRBV24-1; len: 11; j_gene: TRBJ2-2; d_gene: NA; abundance: many; CDR3aa: ATSAVNTGELF
v_gene: TRBV29-1; len: 13; j_gene: TRBJ1-1; d_gene: NA; abundance: NA; CDR3aa: SVVHNDRLNTEAF
v_gene: TRBV18; len: 15; j_gene: TRBJ2-7; d_gene: NA; abundance: many; CDR3aa: ASSPPTGINQGYEQY
v_gene: TRBV7-2; len: 10; j_gene: TRBJ1-5; d_gene: NA; abundance: few; CDR3aa: ASSFPGQPQH
v_gene: TRBV20-1; len: 17; j_gene: TRBJ2-1; d_gene: TRBD2; abundance: few; CDR3aa: SARDLALAGALSYNEQF
v_gene: TRBV11-2; len: 13; j_gene: TRBJ2-7; d_gene: TRBD2; abundance: NA; CDR3aa: ASSGSGAYDYEQY
v_gene: TRBV29-1; len: 13; j_gene: TRBJ2-7; d_gene: NA; abundance: NA; CDR3aa: SVEDAAGDMGEQY
v_gene: TRBV7-3; len: 13; j_gene: TRBJ2-1; d_gene: TRBD2; abundance: many; CDR3aa: ASSPTSGNYNEQF
v_gene: TRBV4-3; len: 15; j_gene: TRBJ2-7; d_gene: TRBD2; abundance: few; CDR3aa: ASSQVPTSGGTYEQY
v_gene: TRBV7-2; len: 15; j_gene: TRBJ2-2; d_gene: NA; abundance: NA; CDR3aa: ASSLVRARLTTGELF
v_gene: TRBV3-1; len: 13; j_gene: TRBJ1-6; d_gene: NA; abundance: many; CDR3aa: ASSLRDGQYSPLH
v_gene: TRBV12-3/TRBV12-4; len: 12; j_gene: TRBJ1-5; d_gene: TRBD1; abundance: few; CDR3aa: ASSPPGGYQPQH
v_gene: TRBV9; len: 13; j_gene: TRBJ1-2; d_gene: NA; abundance: few; CDR3aa: ASSVAGVPNYGYT
v_gene: TRBV20-1; len: 11; j_gene: TRBJ2-7; d_gene: NA; abundance: few; CDR3aa: SASGETDYEQY
v_gene: TRBV4-2; len: 20; j_gene: TRBJ2-1; d_gene: TRBD2; abundance: many; CDR3aa: ASSQDISGRAATSGVGNEQF
v_gene: TRBV4-3; len: 12; j_gene: TRBJ2-1; d_gene: NA; abundance: few; CDR3aa: ASKRSKGHNEQF
v_gene: TRBV7-2; len: 11; j_gene: TRBJ2-2; d_gene: NA; abundance: NA; CDR3aa: ASSPLNTGELF
v_gene: TRBV10-3; len: 13; j_gene: TRBJ2-2; d_gene: NA; abundance: few; CDR3aa: AISESSRPAGELF
v_gene: TRBV12-3/TRBV12-4; len: 12; j_gene: TRBJ1-5; d_gene: NA; abundance: NA; CDR3aa: ASTDLTGAQPQH
v_gene: TRBV7-2; len: 12; j_gene: TRBJ2-1; d_gene: TRBD1; abundance: NA; CDR3aa: ASSLLVRGNEQF
v_gene: TRBV24-1; len: 12; j_gene: TRBJ2-1; d_gene: TRBD1; abundance: many; CDR3aa: ATSDGDRGPEQF
v_gene: TRBV28; len: 10; j_gene: TRBJ2-3; d_gene: NA; abundance: few; CDR3aa: ASAGGRDTQY
v_gene: TRBV6-6; len: 14; j_gene: TRBJ1-5; d_gene: NA; abundance: many; CDR3aa: ASTQKGTDLNQPQH
v_gene: TRBV6-6; len: 15; j_gene: TRBJ2-7; d_gene: TRBD2; abundance: few; CDR3aa: ASSYSSSGSGNHEQY
v_gene: TRBV19; len: 12; j_gene: TRBJ1-5; d_gene: TRBD1; abundance: many; CDR3aa: ASIRTGINQPQH
v_gene: TRBV12-3/TRBV12-4; len: 12; j_gene: TRBJ1-3; d_gene: NA; abundance: few; CDR3aa: ASSPWQGGNTIY
v_gene: TRBV28; len: 13; j_gene: TRBJ2-1; d_gene: NA; abundance: few; CDR3aa: ASSLLERWGNEQF
v_gene: TRBV28; len: 13; j_gene: TRBJ2-1; d_gene: NA; abundance: many; CDR3aa: ASSLMDSSYNEQF
v_gene: TRBV6-6; len: 12; j_gene: TRBJ1-4; d_gene: TRBD1; abundance: NA; CDR3aa: ASSPGQSSEKLF
v_gene: TRBV28; len: 13; j_gene: TRBJ2-1; d_gene: TRBD1; abundance: many; CDR3aa: ASSPRTGRGNEQF
v_gene: TRBV7-3; len: 14; j_gene: TRBJ2-3; d_gene: TRBD2; abundance: many; CDR3aa: ASSLSLAGGTDTQY
v_gene: TRBV4-3; len: 13; j_gene: TRBJ2-1; d_gene: TRBD2; abundance: few; CDR3aa: ASSQGTSDYNEQF
v_gene: TRBV2; len: 13; j_gene: TRBJ1-5; d_gene: NA; abundance: many; CDR3aa: ASSEALSSNQPQH
v_gene: TRBV7-9; len: 10; j_gene: TRBJ2-3; d_gene: NA; abundance: few; CDR3aa: ASSLGVDTQY
v_gene: TRBV4-2; len: 12; j_gene: TRBJ2-1; d_gene: NA; abundance: NA; CDR3aa: ASSQAETYNEQF
v_gene: TRBV11-2; len: 12; j_gene: TRBJ1-1; d_gene: TRBD1; abundance: few; CDR3aa: ASRSDRVRTEAF
v_gene: TRBV6-5; len: 14; j_gene: TRBJ1-2; d_gene: TRBD1; abundance: many; CDR3aa: ASSPRQGGGHYGYT
v_gene: TRBV19; len: 17; j_gene: TRBJ2-4; d_gene: TRBD2; abundance: medium-sized; CDR3aa: ASSFLSSGPRETKNIQY
v_gene: TRBV9; len: 13; j_gene: TRBJ2-5; d_gene: TRBD1; abundance: NA; CDR3aa: ASSEGTGLVETQY